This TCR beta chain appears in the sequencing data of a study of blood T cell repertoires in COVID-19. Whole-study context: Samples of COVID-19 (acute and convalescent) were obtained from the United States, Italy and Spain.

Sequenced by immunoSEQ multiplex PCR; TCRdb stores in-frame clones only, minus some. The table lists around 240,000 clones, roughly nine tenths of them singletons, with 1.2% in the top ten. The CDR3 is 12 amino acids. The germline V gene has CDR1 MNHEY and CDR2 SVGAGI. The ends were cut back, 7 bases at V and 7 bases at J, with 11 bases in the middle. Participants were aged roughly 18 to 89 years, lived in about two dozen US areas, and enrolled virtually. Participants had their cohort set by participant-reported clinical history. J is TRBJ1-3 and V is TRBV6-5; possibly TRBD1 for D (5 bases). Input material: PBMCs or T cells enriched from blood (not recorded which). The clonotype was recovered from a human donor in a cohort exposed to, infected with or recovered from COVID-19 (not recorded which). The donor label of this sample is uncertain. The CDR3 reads CASTAGGNTIYF. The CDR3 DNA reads TGTGCCAGCACCGCGGGGGGGAACACCATATATTTT.